The source of this T cell receptor (beta chain) is a study of EBV T-cell therapy then PD-1 blockade in nasopharyngeal carcinoma. This clone occurred a few times. The antigen remains unidentified. TCRdb keeps only in-frame clones here, not all; method: immunoSEQ multiplex PCR. The sample includes 20,000 or so clones, approximately 84% of them seen just once. The CDR3 covers 14 residues. V lost 2 bases and J lost 0, with 8 bases in between. Germline V gene lookup returns CDR1 SGHNT and CDR2 YENEEA. Treatment described: AdE1-LMPpoly-expanded autologous EBV-specific T-cell therapy followed by anti-PD-1 nivolumab.

The rearrangement uses TRBV11-3 and TRBJ2-7; the D gene is possibly TRBD1 (6 bases). Source: CD8+ T cells from blood, taken at approximately day 60 from a patient whose treatment included autologous EBV-specific T cells and nivolumab. The sequence was obtained from a man aged 35-49 years with nasopharyngeal carcinoma. DNA for the CDR3: TGTGCCAGCAGCTTAAGGGACATCTCCTACGAGCAGTACTTC. It yields the protein CASSLRDISYEQYF.